This TCR beta chain derives from a study of blood T cell repertoires in COVID-19. Clones were read by immunoSEQ multiplex PCR, and TCRdb kept only the in-frame ones, dropping some. The repertoire holds roughly 250,000 clones, with more than 85% as singletons. The sequenced sample was PBMCs or T cells enriched from blood (not recorded which). This TCR came from a middle-aged man who had recovered from COVID-19.

The CDR3 DNA is TGTGCCAGCAGTGGAGGAGCGGGACCCGGCTACGAGCAGTACTTC. This sequence encodes CASSGGAGPGYEQYF. The chain has TRBV11-2 and TRBJ2-7; TRBD2 aligns across 7 bases. Unmatched junction bases numbered 11, after V lost 6 bases and J lost 3 bases. Looked up from germline, CDR1 is SGHAT and CDR2 is FQNNGV. There are 15 residues in the CDR3.